The 15 T cell receptor beta chains listed next were all sequenced from one sample in a study of T cells in Graves' hyperthyroidism and ophthalmopathy. There were TCR beta CDR3 regions amplified from RNA transcripts. The HTBI primer set drove a first-round RT-PCR of the TCR CDR3. Via MiXCR, TCRdb re-called the multiplex PCR reads, giving one row per CDR3 protein. The sample includes hundreds of thousands of distinct CDR3 sequences, about 13% of them seen just once. The sequencing input was blood. These receptors were collected from a woman under 30 with Graves' hyperthyroidism.

This clonotype was detected ten times or more. This chain links TRBV7-3 with TRBJ2-3; possible D gene TRBD2, 5 bases. From germline, CDR1 is SGHTA and CDR2 FQGTGA. The CDR3 has 14 amino acids. The V and J ends lost 6 bases and 2 bases respectively, with 12 bases between them. The CDR3 sequence is CASSQGGFTDTQYF. Written as DNA, the CDR3 is TGTGCCAGCAGTCAAGGCGGGTTCACAGATACGCAGTATTTT.

CDR3: CSARGLRREDRFF. DNA for the CDR3: TGCAGTGCTAGGGGGCTAAGGCGGGAGGATCGGTTCTTC. The chain combines TRBV20-1 with TRBJ2-1; 8 bases fit TRBD2. Germline loops: CDR1 DFQATT, CDR2 SNEGSKA (reference sequence). This CDR3 spans 13 amino acids. V dropped 3 bases and J dropped 15; count of bases not matched to a gene: 13.

The rearrangement joins TRBV20-1 to TRBJ2-6; D ambiguous. V was clipped by 0 bases and J by 0 bases, with 3 bases between them. Germline V CDR1 and CDR2: DFQATT, SNEGSKA (reference sequence). The CDR3 has 14 amino acids. The CDR3 DNA reads as TGCAGTGCTAGAGAGGGCTCTGGGGCCAACGTCCTGACTTTC. It yields the protein CSAREGSGANVLTF.

Many counts were recorded for this clonotype. This rearrangement joins TRBV15 to TRBJ2-5, with 9 bases identical to TRBD1. CDR3 length: 14 residues. The V gene's germline CDR1 is LNHNV and CDR2 YYDKDF (reference sequence). V shed 4 bases, J shed 3 bases, and the junction held 3 bases outside the gene matches. In DNA form, the CDR3 reads TGTGCCACCAGCAAAGGACAGGGGAAAGAGACCCAGTACTTC. This gives the protein CATSKGQGKETQYF.

This clonotype was recorded a few times. The chain carries TRBV6-1 and TRBJ2-1, with TRBD1 matching 10 bases. Germline V gene lookup returns CDR1 MNHNS and CDR2 SASEGT. This CDR3 spans 14 amino acids. V lost 8 bases and J lost 8; bases outside the gene matches: 9. CDR3 residues: CASGARQGADEQFF. CDR3 in DNA: TGTGCCAGCGGCGCCAGACAGGGGGCGGATGAGCAGTTCTTC.

There are many counts of this clonotype. The rearrangement uses TRBV27 and TRBJ2-7; 7 bases align to TRBD1. In germline, CDR1 is MNHEY, CDR2 SMNVEV (reference sequence). This CDR3 is 14 amino acids long. V lost 6 bases, J lost 4 bases, and 9 bases stayed unmatched. The CDR3 nucleotides read TGTGCCAGCAGCCCACAGGGGCAAATATACGAGCAGTACTTC. Encoded protein: CASSPQGQIYEQYF.

This clonotype was observed many times. J is TRBJ2-7 and V is TRBV7-9; D is possibly TRBD2 (5 bases). V was trimmed by 2 bases and J by 7 bases, leaving 15 bases between them. Germline V gene lookup returns CDR1 SEHNR and CDR2 FQNEAQ (reference sequence). The CDR3 runs 14 residues. This CDR3 is CASSLPSSVSEQYF. The CDR3 DNA is TGTGCCAGCAGCTTACCAAGTAGCGTCTCTGAGCAGTACTTC.

The table lists this clonotype with a count of one. A read error may explain this, as a much larger clone is one base away. This chain joins TRBV7-9 and TRBJ2-4; TRBD1 matches at 7 bases. Germline CDR1 reads SEHNR; CDR2 reads FQNEAQ (reference sequence). CDR3 length equals 16 residues. In nucleotides, the CDR3 is TGTGGCAGCAGCAATGAAGGGGGCAGCCTTTCGGGCATTCAGTACTTC. Protein: CGSSNEGGSLSGIQYF.

Comment on this clonotype: This clone may be a read error of a much larger clone one base away. This CDR3 fails to terminate in the conserved phenylalanine or tryptophan, so it likely reflects a read error. The CDR3 nucleotides are TGCGCCAGCAGCCAAGAATCCCGCGGGGCCACCTACGAGCAGTACCTC. Protein product: CASSQESRGATYEQYL. The V call is TRBV4-1, the J call TRBJ2-7; TRBD2 is a possible D gene (6 bases). The CDR3 length is 16 residues. Germline loops: CDR1 MGHRA, CDR2 YSYEKL. Trimming removed 0 bases from V and 2 bases from J, with 14 bases in between.

At least ten counts were recorded for this clonotype. The chain carries TRBV5-1 and TRBJ2-1; 10 bases map to TRBD2. With 1 base clipped from V and 8 bases from J, the junction kept 6 bases outside the gene matches. Germline values: CDR1 SGHRS, CDR2 YFSETQ. The CDR3 extends over 15 amino acids. Written as DNA, the CDR3 is TGCGCCAGCAGCTTGCAGCGGGAGGGTGTTTATGAGCAGTTCTTC. Its protein is CASSLQREGVYEQFF.

This clonotype was counted many times. V is TRBV30 and J is TRBJ2-2, with TRBD2 identical over 10 bases. The V gene's germline CDR1 is GTSNPN and CDR2 SVGIG (reference sequence). V gave up 8 bases and J gave up 1 base; unmatched junction bases: 4. This CDR3 comprises 14 residues. DNA of the CDR3: TGTGCCCGATGGACTAGCGGGAACACCGGGGAGCTGTTTTTT. Protein sequence: CARWTSGNTGELFF. Filled out from reference TRBV30 and TRBJ2-2, the complete variable domain reads SQTIHQWPATLVQPVGSPLSLECTVEGTSNPNLYWYRQAAGRGLQLLFYSVGIGQISSEVPQNLSASRPQDRQFILSSKKLLLSDSGFYLCARWTSGNTGELFFGEGSRLTVL.

Many counts were recorded for this clonotype. This sequence joins TRBV6-1 and TRBJ1-5, with D unresolved. V lost 4 bases and J lost 3, with 7 bases in between. Per the germline V gene, CDR1 is MNHNS and CDR2 is SASEGT. The CDR3 length is 13 residues. In nucleotides, the CDR3 is TGTGCCAGCAGTGGGAGCCACAATCAGCCCCAGCATTTT. Amino acid sequence: CASSGSHNQPQHF.

The chain employs TRBV5-6 and TRBJ2-1, with D possibly TRBD2 on 6 matching bases. The CDR3 has 17 amino acids. CDR1 SGHDT and CDR2 YYEEEE come from the germline V gene. Trimming took 3 bases from V and 4 from J, leaving 20 bases between them. The DNA for the CDR3 is TGTGCCAGCAGCTCCTCCGGAGGGCACGGCTATTACAATGAGCAGTTCTTC. It translates to CASSSSGGHGYYNEQFF.

This clonotype has a count of ten or more. The gene calls are TRBV12-3 or TRBV12-4 and TRBJ1-1; D uncertain. V lost 6 bases to trimming and J lost 8 bases, with 13 bases between them. This CDR3 comprises 12 residues. CDR3 protein: CASSEGVTEAFF. For the CDR3, the DNA is TGTGCCAGCAGCGAGGGTGTCACCGAAGCTTTCTTT.

Comments on this clonotype: A much larger clone differs from this one at a single base, so this may be a read error. The conserved final phenylalanine or tryptophan is absent from the CDR3, which likely points to a read error. The chain couples TRBV7-9 to TRBJ1-5; D is ambiguous. Germline lookup yields CDR1 SEHNR and CDR2 FQNEAQ (reference sequence). V dropped 1 base and J dropped 6 bases, with 10 bases sitting between them. This CDR3 is built from 14 residues. CDR3 DNA: TGTGCCAGCAGCTTAGATTTGGCGGGTCAGCCCCAGCATTCT. It encodes CASSLDLAGQPQHS.